The 8 T cell receptor beta chains reported below all come from one sample, sequenced in a study of blood T cells in healthy people across ages. A second PCR of about 7 to 12 cycles used a sample-barcoded 5' primer and a J-beta primer mix. TCRdb re-called the 5' RACE reads through MiXCR, storing one row per CDR3 protein. The sample lists 600,000 to 1,000,000 distinct CDR3 sequences, roughly 64% occurring once. Input material: blood. These receptors all come from a man younger than 40 in good health.

Ten or more counts support this clonotype. V is TRBV20-1 and J is TRBJ1-4; no clear D gene. V lost 6 bases, J lost 0 bases, and 8 bases lay in between. Germline V lookup: CDR1 DFQATT, CDR2 SNEGSKA (reference sequence). This CDR3 is built from 13 residues. The CDR3 DNA is TGCAGTGCGCAGAACCCAACTAATGAAAAACTGTTTTTT. The encoded protein is CSAQNPTNEKLFF.

The chain carries TRBV20-1 and TRBJ2-1, with D unresolved. Germline assignment: CDR1 DFQATT and CDR2 SNEGSKA (reference sequence). V lost 3 bases and J lost 9, with 15 bases in between. This CDR3 is 13 amino acids long. CDR3 nucleotides: TGCAGTGCTAGTCAGGCCCTACCCGGTGAGCAGTTCTTC. Residues: CSASQALPGEQFF.

V and J are TRBV29-1 and TRBJ1-2; no definite D call. The CDR3 consists of 12 residues. V lost 2 bases, J lost 7 bases, and 11 bases lay in between. The germline V gene has CDR1 SQVTM and CDR2 ANQGSEA. CDR3 in DNA: TGCAGCGTTGAAACAAGCTTCCTTGGCTACACCTTC. Translated, it gives CSVETSFLGYTF.

This clonotype came up a few times. This chain connects TRBV2 to TRBJ2-3; 8 bases map to TRBD2. CDR1 is SNHLY, CDR2 FYNNEI, per germline. This CDR3 is 14 amino acids long. Losses at the gene ends were 5 bases for V and 1 base for J; bases not matched to a gene: 2. CDR3 sequence: CASSTGGGTDTQYF. CDR3 nucleotide sequence: TGTGCCAGCAGTACGGGGGGGGGCACAGATACGCAGTATTTT.

J is TRBJ2-7 and V is TRBV4-3, with TRBD2 identical over 11 bases. The CDR3 covers 16 residues. V lost 0 bases and J lost 1; bases outside the gene matches: 2. From germline, CDR1 is LGHNA and CDR2 YSLEER. The CDR3 here is CASSQDGTSGSYEQYF. The CDR3 nucleotides are TGCGCCAGCAGCCAAGATGGGACTAGCGGTTCCTACGAGCAGTACTTC.

This clonotype was seen at least ten times. This chain joins TRBV4-2 and TRBJ2-6; D call uncertain. From germline, CDR1 is LGHNA and CDR2 YNFKEQ. CDR3 length equals 16 residues. V shed 0 bases and J shed 0 bases, with 6 bases lying between them. The CDR3, as DNA: TGTGCCAGCAGCCAAGATACCACCTCTGGGGCCAACGTCCTGACTTTC. Protein product: CASSQDTTSGANVLTF.

The chain employs TRBV5-1 and TRBJ2-3, with unresolved D. The CDR3 consists of 18 residues. V was clipped by 4 bases and J by 2 bases, with 23 bases between them. Germline V gene sequence: CDR1 SGHRS, CDR2 YFSETQ. The CDR3 DNA is TGCGCCAGCAGCCCGGACCGGCTAGGCTCACCTTACACAGATACGCAGTATTTT. It encodes CASSPDRLGSPYTDTQYF.

The chain links TRBV29-1 to TRBJ2-1, with 7 bases that match TRBD2. Germline lookup yields CDR1 SQVTM and CDR2 ANQGSEA. V gave up 2 bases and J gave up 7 bases; unmatched junction bases: 20. This CDR3 has 18 residues. The CDR3 nucleotides read TGCAGCGTTGAAAAAGCGGGCAGGGAGGGAGCGGGCCGGAATGAGCAGTTCTTC. Translated: CSVEKAGREGAGRNEQFF.